The clone carrying this T cell receptor beta chain was seen a handful of times. TCRdb reanalysed the RT-PCR reads using MiXCR and keeps one entry per CDR3 protein. The sample has roughly 710,000 distinct CDR3 sequences; 14% are singletons. The data were obtained in a study of response to subunit inactivated influenza vaccine. This CDR3 contains 13 residues. Germline V lookup: CDR1 DFQATT, CDR2 SNEGSKA (reference sequence). Deletions cut 5 bases from V and 0 bases from J, with 11 bases between. This receptor was identified in a man aged 45 to 65 who received an inactivated influenza vaccine. The V and J genes are TRBV20-1 and TRBJ2-7; D is ambiguous. Source: PBMCs from blood, taken 14 days before vaccination. The DNA for the CDR3 is TGCAGTGCTCTGGAATCTAGCTCCTACGAGCAGTACTTC. The encoded protein is CSALESSSYEQYF.